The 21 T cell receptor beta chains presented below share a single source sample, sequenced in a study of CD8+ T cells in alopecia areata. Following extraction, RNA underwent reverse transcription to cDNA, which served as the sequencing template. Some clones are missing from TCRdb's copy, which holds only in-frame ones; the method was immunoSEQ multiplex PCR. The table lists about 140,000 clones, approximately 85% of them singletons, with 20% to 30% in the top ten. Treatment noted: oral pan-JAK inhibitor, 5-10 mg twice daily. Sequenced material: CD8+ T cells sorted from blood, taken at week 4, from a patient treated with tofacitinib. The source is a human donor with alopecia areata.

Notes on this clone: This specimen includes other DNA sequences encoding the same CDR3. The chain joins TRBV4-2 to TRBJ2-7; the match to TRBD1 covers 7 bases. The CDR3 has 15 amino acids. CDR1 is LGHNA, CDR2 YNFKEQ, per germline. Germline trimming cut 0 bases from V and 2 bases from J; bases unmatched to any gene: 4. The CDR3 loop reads CASSQEGTAPYEQYF. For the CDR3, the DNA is TGTGCCAGCAGCCAAGAAGGGACAGCACCCTACGAGCAGTACTTC.

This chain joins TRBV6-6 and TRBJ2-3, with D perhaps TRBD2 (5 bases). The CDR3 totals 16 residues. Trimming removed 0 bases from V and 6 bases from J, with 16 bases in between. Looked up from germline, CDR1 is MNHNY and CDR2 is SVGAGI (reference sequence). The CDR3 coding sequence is TGTGCCAGCAGTTACTCCGTCTCCCTCGGGGTGGATACGCAGTATTTT. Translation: CASSYSVSLGVDTQYF.

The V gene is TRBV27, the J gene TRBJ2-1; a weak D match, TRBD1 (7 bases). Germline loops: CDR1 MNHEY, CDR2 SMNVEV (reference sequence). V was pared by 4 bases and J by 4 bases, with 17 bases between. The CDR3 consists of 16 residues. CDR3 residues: CASSSDPTGTYNEQFF. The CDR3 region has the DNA TGTGCCAGCAGTTCCGATCCGACAGGGACTTACAATGAGCAGTTCTTC.

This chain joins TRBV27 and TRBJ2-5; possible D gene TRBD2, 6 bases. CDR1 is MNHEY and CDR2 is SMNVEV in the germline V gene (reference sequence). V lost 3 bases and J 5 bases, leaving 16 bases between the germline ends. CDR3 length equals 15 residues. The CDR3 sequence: CASSFYGGPAETQYF. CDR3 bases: TGTGCCAGCAGTTTCTACGGGGGACCCGCCGAGACCCAGTACTTC.

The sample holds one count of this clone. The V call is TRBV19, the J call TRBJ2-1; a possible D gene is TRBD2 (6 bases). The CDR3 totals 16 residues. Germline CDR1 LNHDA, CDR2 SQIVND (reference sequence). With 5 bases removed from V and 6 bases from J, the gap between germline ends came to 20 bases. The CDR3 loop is CASSPNHPGVSNEQFF. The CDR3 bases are TGTGCCAGTAGTCCAAATCACCCGGGGGTGAGCAATGAGCAGTTCTTC.

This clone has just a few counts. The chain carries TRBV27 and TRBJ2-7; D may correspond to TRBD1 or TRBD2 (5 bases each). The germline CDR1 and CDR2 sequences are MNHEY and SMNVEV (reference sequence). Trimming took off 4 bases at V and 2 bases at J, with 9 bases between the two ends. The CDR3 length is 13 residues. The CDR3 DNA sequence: TGTGCCAGCAGTTCGGGACGGACCTACGAGCAGTACTTC. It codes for CASSSGRTYEQYF.

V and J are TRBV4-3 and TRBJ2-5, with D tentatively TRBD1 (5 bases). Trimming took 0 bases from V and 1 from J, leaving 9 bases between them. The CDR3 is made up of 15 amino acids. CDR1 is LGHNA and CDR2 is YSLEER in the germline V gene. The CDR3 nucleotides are TGCGCCAGCAGCCAAGATTCGACAGCCCAAGAGACCCAGTACTTC. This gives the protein CASSQDSTAQETQYF.

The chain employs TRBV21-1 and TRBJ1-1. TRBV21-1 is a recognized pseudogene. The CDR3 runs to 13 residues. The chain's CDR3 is CADREGLNTEAFF. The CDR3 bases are TGTGCCGACCGGGAGGGATTGAACACTGAAGCTTTCTTT.

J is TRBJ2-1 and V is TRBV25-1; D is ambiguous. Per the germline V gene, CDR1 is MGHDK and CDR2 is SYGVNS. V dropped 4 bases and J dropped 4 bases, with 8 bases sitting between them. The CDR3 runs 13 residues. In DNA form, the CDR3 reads TGTGCCAGCAGTGCCGACGAGTACAATGAGCAGTTCTTC. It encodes CASSADEYNEQFF. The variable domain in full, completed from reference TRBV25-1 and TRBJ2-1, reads EADIYQTPRYLVIGTGKKITLECSQTMGHDKMYWYQQDPGMELHLIHYSYGVNSTEKGDLSSESTVSRIRTEHFPLTLESARPSHTSQYLCASSADEYNEQFFGPGTRLTVL.

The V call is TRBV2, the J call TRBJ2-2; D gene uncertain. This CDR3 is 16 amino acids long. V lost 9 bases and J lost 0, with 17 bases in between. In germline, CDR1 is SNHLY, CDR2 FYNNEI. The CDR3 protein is CASRTFLPPNTGELFF. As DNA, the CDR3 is TGTGCCAGTCGGACCTTCCTCCCGCCGAACACCGGGGAGCTGTTTTTT.

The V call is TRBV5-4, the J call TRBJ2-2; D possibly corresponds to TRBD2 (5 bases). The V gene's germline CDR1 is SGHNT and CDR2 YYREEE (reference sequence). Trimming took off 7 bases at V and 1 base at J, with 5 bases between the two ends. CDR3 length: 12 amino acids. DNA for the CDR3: TGTGCCAGCGGGAGGAACACCGGGGAGCTGTTTTTT. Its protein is CASGRNTGELFF.

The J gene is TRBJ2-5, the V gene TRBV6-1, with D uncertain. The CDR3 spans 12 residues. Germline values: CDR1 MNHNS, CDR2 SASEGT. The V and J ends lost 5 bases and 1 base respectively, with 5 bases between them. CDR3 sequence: CASSFLQETQYF. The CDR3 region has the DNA TGTGCCAGCAGTTTCCTCCAAGAGACCCAGTACTTC.

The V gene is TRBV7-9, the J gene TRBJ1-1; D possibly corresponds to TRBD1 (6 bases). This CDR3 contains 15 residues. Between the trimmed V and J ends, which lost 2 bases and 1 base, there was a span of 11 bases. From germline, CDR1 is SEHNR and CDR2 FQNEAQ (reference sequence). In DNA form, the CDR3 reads TGTGCCAGCAGCTTACTCGAGACAGGGAACACTGAAGCTTTCTTT. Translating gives CASSLLETGNTEAFF.

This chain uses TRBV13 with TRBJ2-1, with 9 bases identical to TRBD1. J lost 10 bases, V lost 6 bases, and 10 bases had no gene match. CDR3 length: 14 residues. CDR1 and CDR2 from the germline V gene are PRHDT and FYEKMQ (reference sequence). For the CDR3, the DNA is TGTGCCAGCAGTTTACAGGGGGCCGTCAGCGAGCAGTTCTTC. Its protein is CASSLQGAVSEQFF.

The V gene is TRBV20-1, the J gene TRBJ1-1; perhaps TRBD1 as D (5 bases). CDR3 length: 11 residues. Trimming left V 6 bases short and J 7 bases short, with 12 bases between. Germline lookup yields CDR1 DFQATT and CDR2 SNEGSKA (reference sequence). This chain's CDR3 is CSAPRTLEAFF. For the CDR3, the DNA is TGCAGTGCCCCCAGGACACTTGAAGCTTTCTTT.

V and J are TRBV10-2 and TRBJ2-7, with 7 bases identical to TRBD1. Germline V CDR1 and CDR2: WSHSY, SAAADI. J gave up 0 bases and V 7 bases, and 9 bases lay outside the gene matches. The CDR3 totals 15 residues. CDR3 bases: TGCGCCAGCACAGTACGCCGGGACAGCTCCTACGAGCAGTACTTC. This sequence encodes CASTVRRDSSYEQYF.

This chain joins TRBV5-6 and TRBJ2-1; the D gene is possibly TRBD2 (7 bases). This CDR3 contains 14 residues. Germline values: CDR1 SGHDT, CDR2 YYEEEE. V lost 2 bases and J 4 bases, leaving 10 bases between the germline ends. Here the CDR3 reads CASSFRGAYNEQFF. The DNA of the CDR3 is TGTGCCAGCAGCTTTCGGGGGGCATACAATGAGCAGTTCTTC.

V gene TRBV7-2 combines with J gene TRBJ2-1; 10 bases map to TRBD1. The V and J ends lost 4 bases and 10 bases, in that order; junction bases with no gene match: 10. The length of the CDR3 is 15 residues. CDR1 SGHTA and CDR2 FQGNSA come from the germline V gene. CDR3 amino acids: CASSSRDRGRWEQFF. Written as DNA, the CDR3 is TGTGCCAGCAGCTCCCGGGACAGGGGCAGGTGGGAGCAGTTCTTC.

CDR3 amino acids: CASSQGLAGLTNYEQYF. The DNA for the CDR3 is TGCGCCAGCAGCCAAGGGCTAGCGGGGCTCACAAACTACGAGCAGTACTTC. The V and J genes are TRBV4-3 and TRBJ2-7; 9 bases are a match to TRBD2. V dropped 1 base and J dropped 3; count of bases not matched to a gene: 10. Germline loops: CDR1 LGHNA, CDR2 YSLEER. The CDR3 totals 17 residues.

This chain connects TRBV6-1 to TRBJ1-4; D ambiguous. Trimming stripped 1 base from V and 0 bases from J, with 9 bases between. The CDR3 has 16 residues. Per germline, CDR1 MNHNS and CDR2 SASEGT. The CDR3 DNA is TGTGCCAGCAGTGAAGATCCGATGGCAACTAATGAAAAACTGTTTTTT. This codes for CASSEDPMATNEKLFF.

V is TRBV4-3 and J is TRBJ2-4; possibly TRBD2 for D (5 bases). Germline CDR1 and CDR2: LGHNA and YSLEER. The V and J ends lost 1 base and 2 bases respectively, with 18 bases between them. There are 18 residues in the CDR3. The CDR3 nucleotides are TGCGCCAGCAGCCAAGGCACCGGGGAAGGGTTACCCAAAAACATTCAGTACTTC. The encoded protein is CASSQGTGEGLPKNIQYF.